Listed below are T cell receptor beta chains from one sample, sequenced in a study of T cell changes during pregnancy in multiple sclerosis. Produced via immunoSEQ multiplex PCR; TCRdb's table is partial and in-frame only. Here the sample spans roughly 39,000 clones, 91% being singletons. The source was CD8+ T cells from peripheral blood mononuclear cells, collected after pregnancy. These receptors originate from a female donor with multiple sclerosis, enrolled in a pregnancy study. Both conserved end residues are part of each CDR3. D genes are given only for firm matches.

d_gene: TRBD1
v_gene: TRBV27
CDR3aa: CASSLTGGIEQFF

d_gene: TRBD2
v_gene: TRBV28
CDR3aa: CASSLTSGSYEQYF

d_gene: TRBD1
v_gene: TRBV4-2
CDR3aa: CASSQVGQENSPLHF

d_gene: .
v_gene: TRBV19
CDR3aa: CASSMAGDHNSPLHF

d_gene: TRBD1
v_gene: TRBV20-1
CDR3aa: CSSDRANGYTF

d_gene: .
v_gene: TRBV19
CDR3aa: CASSMTGTGELFF

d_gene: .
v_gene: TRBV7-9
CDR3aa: CASSHPGGATNEKLFF

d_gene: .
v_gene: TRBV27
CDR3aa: CASSKGASEAFF

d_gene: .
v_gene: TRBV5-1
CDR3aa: CASSWGIYYGYTF

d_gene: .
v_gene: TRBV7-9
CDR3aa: CASSFLGFSSTDTQYF

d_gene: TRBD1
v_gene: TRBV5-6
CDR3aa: CASSLGTGVSPLHF

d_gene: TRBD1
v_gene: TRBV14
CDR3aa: CASSQDSWDRPGGEQFF

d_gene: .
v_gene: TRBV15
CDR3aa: CATSRDRATYGYTF

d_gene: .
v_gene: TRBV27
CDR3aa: CASVGYINTEAFF

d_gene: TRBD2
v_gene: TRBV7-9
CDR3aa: CASSFPLVGLEGNEQFF

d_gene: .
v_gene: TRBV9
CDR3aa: CASSVGDSGSYGYTF

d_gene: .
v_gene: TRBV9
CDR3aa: CASSVGGGLGQPQHF

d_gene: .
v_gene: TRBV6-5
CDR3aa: CASSYSHSTEAFF

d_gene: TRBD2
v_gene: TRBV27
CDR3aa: CASRGTSGNYEQYF

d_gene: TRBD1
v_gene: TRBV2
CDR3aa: CARQGAVNYGYTF

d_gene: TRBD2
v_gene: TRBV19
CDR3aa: CASSIVSSGTGELFF

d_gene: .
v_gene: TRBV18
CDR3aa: CASSPPSPRRDSPLHF

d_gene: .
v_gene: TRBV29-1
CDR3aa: CSVPLGGEQYF

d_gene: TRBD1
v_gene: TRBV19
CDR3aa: CASSIADRGPNEQYF

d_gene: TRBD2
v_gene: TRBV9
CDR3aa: CASSVGTTSTDTQYF

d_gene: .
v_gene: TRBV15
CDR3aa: CATSRVTGNEQYF

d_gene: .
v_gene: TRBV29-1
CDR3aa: CSVEQVPSGANVLTF

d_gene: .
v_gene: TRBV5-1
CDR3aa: CASSLGRRTDGNQPQHF

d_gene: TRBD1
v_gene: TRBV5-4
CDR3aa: CASTRGQGAETDTQYF

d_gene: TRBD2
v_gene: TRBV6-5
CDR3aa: CASHPGAGDGEQYF

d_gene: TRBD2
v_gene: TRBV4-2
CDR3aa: CASSQDRGGVEQYF

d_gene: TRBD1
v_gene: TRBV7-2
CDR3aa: CASSLQGAVYEQYF

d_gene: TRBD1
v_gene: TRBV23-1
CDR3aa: CAESRDRSNQPQHF

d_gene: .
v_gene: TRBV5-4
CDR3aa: CASSLKRESSYNEQFF

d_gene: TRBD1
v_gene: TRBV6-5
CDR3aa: CASSPGQGNTEAFF

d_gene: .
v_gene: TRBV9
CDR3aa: CASRGDRTTF

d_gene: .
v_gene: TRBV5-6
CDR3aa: CASSVTSRGFTDTQYF

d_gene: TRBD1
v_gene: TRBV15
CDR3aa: CATEGAANEKLFF

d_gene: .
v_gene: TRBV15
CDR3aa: CATSRVEVTGRNSPLHF

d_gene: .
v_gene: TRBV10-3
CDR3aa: CAISEAGGYYGYTF